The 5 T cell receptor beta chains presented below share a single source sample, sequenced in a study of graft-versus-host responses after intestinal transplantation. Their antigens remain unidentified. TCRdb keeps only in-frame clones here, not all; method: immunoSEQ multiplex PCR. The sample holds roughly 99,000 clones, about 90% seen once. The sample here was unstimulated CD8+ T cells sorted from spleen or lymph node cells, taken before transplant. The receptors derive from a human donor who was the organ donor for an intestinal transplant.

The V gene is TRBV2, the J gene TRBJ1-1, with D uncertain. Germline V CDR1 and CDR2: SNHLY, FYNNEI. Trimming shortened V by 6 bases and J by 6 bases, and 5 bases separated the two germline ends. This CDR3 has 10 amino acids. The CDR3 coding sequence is TGTGCCAGCAGGGGCCCTGAAGCTTTCTTT. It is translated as CASRGPEAFF.

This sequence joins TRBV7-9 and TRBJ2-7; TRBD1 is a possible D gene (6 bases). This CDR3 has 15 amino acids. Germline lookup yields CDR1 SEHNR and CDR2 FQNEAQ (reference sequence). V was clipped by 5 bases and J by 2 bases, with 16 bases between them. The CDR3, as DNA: TGTGCCAGCAGCGGTCCGGGACATACCCCCTACGAGCAGTACTTC. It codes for CASSGPGHTPYEQYF.

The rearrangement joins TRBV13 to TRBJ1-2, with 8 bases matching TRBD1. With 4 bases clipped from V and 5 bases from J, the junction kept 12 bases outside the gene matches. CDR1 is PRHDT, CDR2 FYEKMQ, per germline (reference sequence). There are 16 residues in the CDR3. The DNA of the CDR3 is TGTGCCAGCAGCTCCAAAGAACAGGGGGTGAGGTATGGCTACACCTTC. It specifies CASSSKEQGVRYGYTF.

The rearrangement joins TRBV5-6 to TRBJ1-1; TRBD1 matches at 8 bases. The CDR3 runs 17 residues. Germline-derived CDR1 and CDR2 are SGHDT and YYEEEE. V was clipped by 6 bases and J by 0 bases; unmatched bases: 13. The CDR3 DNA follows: TGTGCCAGCACGCCGCAAACAGGGGGAACTATGAACACTGAAGCTTTCTTT. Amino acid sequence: CASTPQTGGTMNTEAFF.

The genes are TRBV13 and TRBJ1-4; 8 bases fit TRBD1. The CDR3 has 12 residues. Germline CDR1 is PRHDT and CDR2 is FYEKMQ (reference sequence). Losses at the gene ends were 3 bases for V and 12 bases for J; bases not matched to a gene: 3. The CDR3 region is CASSLTGVELFF. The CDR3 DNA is TGTGCCAGCAGCTTGACAGGGGTCGAACTGTTTTTT.